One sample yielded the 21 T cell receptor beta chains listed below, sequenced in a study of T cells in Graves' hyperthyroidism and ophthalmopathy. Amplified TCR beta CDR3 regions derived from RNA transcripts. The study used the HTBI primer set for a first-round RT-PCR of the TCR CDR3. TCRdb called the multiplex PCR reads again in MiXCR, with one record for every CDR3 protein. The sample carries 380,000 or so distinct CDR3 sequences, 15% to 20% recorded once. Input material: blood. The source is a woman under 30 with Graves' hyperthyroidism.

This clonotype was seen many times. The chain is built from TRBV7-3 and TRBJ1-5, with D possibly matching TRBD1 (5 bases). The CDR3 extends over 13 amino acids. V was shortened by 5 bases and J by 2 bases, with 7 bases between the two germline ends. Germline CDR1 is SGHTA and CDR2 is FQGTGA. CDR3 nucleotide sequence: TGTGCCAGCAGCATGGGGGGCAATCAGCCCCAGCATTTT. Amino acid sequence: CASSMGGNQPQHF.

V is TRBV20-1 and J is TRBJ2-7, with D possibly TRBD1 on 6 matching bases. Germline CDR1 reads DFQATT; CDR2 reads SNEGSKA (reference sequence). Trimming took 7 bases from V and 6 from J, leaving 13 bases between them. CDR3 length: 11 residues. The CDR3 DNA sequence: TGCAGTGTCCTGACAGGTCTCGAGCAGTACTTC. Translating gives CSVLTGLEQYF.

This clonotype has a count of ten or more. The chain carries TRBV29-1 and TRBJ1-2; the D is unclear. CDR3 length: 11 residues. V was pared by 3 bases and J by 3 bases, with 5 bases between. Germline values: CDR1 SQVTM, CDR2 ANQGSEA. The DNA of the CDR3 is TGCAGCGTTGAGGCGTACTATGGCTACACCTTC. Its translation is CSVEAYYGYTF. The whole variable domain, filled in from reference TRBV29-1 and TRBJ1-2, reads SAVISQKPSRDICQRGTSLTIQCQVDSQVTMMFWYRQQPGQSLTLIATANQGSEATYESGFVIDKFPISRPNLTFSTLTVSNMSPEDSSIYLCSVEAYYGYTFGSGTRLTVV.

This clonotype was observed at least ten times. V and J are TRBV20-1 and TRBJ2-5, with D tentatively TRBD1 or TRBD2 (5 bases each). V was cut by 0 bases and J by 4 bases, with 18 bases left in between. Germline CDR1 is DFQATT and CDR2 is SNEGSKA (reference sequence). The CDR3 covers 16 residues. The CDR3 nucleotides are TGCAGTGCTAGAGATGATCCCGGGTTGAGGGGAGAGACCCAGTACTTC. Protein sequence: CSARDDPGLRGETQYF.

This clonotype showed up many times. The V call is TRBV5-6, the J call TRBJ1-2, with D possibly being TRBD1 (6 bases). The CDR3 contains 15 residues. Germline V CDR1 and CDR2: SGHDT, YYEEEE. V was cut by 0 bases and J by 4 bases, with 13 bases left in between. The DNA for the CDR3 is TGTGCCAGCAGCTTGGGGCAGGGGAATTTCTATGGCTACACCTTC. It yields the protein CASSLGQGNFYGYTF.

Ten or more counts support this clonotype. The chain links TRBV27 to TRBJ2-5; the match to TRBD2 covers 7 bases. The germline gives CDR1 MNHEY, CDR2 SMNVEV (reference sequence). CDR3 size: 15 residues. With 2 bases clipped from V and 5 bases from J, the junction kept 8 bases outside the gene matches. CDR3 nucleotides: TGTGCCAGCAGTTTAAGGGAGGGTATTTGGGAGACCCAGTACTTC. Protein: CASSLREGIWETQYF.

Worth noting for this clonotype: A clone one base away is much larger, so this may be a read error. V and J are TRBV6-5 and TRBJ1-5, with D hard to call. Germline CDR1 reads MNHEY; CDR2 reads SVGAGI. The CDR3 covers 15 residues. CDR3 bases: TGTGCCAGCAGTTACTCGGTGGTTAGCAATCAGCGCCAGCATTTT. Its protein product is CASSYSVVSNQRQHF.

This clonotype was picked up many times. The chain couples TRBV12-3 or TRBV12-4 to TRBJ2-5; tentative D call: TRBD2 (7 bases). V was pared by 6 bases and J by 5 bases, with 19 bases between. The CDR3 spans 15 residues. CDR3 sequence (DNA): TGTGCCAGCAGCTCCACGGGGGGCCCCGCGGAGACCCAGTACTTC. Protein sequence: CASSSTGGPAETQYF.

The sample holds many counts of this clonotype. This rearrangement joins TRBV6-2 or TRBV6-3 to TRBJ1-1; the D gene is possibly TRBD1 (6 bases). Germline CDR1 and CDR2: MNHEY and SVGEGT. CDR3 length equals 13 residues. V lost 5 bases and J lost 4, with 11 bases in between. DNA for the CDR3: TGTGCCAGCAGTGCAGGGGCTGGCACTGAAGCTTTCTTT. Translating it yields CASSAGAGTEAFF.

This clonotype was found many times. The CDR3 bases are TGTGCCAGCAGTTACTCTACGAATACAAAAGAGACCCAGTACTTC. As protein: CASSYSTNTKETQYF. The chain has TRBV6-5 and TRBJ2-5; no definite D call. Trimming left V 0 bases short and J 3 bases short, with 11 bases between. Per germline, CDR1 MNHEY and CDR2 SVGAGI. There are 15 residues in the CDR3.

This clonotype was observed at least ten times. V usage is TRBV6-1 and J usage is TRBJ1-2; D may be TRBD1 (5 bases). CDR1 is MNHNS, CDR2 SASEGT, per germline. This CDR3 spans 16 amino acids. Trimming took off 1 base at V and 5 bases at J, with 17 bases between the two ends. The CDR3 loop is CASSEELLPRDYGYTF. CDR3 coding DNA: TGTGCCAGCAGTGAAGAACTCCTTCCCAGGGATTATGGCTACACCTTC.

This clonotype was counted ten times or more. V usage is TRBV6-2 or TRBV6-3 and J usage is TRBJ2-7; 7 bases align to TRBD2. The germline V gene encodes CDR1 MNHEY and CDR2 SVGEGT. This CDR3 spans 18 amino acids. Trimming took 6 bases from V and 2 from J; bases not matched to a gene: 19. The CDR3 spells CASRPSPETSRITYEQYF. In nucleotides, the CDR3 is TGTGCCAGCAGACCCAGTCCCGAGACTAGCCGAATCACCTACGAGCAGTACTTC.

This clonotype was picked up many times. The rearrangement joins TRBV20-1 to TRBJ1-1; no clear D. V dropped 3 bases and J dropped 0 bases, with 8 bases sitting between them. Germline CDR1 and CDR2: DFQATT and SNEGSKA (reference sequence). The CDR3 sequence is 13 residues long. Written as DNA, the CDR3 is TGCAGTGCTAGTCTAGAAGTGAACACTGAAGCTTTCTTT. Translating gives CSASLEVNTEAFF.

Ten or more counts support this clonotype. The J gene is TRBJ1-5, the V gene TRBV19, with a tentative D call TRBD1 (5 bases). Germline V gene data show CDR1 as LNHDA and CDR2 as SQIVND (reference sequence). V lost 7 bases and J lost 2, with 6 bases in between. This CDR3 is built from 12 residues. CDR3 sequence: CASTGCNQPQHF. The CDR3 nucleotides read TGTGCCAGTACAGGGTGCAATCAGCCCCAGCATTTT.

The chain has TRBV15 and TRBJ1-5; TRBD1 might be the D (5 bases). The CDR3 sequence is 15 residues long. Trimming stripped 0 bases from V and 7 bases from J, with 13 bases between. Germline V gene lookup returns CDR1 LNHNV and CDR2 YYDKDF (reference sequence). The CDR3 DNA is TGTGCCACCAGCAGAGATCGGGGCAGGGCACAGCCCCAGCATTTT. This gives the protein CATSRDRGRAQPQHF.

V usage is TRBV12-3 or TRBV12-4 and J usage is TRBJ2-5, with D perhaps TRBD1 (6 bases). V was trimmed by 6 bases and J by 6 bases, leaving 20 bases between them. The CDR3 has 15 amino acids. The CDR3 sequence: CASSLTNRDLKTQYF. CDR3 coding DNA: TGTGCCAGCAGCCTCACAAACAGGGACCTGAAGACCCAGTACTTC.

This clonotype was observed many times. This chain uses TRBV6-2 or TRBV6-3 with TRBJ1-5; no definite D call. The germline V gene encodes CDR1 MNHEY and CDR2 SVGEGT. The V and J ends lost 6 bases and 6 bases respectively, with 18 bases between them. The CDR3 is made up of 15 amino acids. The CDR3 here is CASSQGPPGTQPQHF. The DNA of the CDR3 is TGTGCCAGCAGCCAAGGGCCCCCAGGCACTCAGCCCCAGCATTTT.

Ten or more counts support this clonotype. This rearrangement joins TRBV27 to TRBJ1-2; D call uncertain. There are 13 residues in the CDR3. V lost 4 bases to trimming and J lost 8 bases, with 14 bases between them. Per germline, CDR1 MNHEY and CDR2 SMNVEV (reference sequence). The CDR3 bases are TGTGCCAGCAGTTCGCCCCTCAGTTGGGGCTACACCTTC. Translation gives CASSSPLSWGYTF.

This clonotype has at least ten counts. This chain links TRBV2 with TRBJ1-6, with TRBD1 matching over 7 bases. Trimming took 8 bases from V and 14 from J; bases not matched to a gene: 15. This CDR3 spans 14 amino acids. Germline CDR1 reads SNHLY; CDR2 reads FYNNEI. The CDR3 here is CASLGDSSVLALHF. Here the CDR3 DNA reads TGTGCCAGCCTTGGGGACAGCTCCGTTCTGGCCCTCCACTTT.

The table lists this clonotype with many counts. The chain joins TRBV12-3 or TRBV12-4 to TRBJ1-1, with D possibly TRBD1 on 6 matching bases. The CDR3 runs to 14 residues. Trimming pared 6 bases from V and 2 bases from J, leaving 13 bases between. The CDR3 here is CASSPNRANTEAFF. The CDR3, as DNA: TGTGCCAGCAGCCCAAACAGGGCTAACACTGAAGCTTTCTTT.

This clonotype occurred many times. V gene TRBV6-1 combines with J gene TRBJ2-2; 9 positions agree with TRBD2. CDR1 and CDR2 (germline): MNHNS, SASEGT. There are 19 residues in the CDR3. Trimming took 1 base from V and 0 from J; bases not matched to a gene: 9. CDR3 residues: CASSEVGVGGGANTGELFF. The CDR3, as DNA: TGTGCCAGCAGTGAAGTAGGGGTCGGCGGGGGGGCGAACACCGGGGAGCTGTTTTTT.